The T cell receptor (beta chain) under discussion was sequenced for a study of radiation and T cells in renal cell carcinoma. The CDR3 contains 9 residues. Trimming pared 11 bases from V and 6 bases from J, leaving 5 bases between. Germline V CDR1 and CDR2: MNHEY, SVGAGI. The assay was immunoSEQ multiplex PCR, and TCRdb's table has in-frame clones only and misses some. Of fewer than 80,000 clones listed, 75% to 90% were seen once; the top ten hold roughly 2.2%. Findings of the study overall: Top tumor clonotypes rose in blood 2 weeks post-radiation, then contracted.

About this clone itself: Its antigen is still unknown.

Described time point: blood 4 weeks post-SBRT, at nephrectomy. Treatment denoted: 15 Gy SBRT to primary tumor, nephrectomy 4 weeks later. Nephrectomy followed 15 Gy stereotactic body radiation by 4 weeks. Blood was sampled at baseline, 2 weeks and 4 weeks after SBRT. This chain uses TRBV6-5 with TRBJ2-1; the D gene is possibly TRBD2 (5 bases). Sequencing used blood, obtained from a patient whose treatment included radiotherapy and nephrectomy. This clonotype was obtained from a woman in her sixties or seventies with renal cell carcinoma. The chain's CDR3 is CAAGNEQFF. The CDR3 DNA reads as TGTGCCGCGGGCAATGAGCAGTTCTTC.